This T cell receptor beta chain was sequenced in a study of identical twins. General observations from the study: Weaker excess twin sharing was observed in beta out-of-frame sequences. Insertion counts were lower in abundant cord blood beta clonotypes, a trend that memory repertoires did not show.

This clonotype has more than one count but fewer than ten. Its antigen is still unknown. One entry per CDR3 protein results from TCRdb running MiXCR on the 5' RACE reads. The profile shows roughly 720,000 distinct CDR3 sequences, about 20% of them singletons. This sample also appeared in a second study, on T cells expressing NK-cell markers. That report adds: Sorted CD3+CD56+NKG2C+, CD3+CD56+NKG2C- and CD3+CD56-NKG2C+ T-cell subsets were beta-chain profiled.

Sample: PBMCs. The sequence was obtained from a woman between 18 and 29 years old in good health.

CDR3 amino acids: CSVEGDRSYEQYF. Here the CDR3 DNA reads TGCAGCGTTGAGGGGGACAGGAGTTACGAGCAGTACTTC. The chain joins TRBV29-1 to TRBJ2-7; TRBD1 aligns across 8 bases. Per germline, CDR1 SQVTM and CDR2 ANQGSEA. This CDR3 spans 13 amino acids. After removal of 3 bases from V and 4 bases from J, the junction contained 5 bases not matched to a gene.